The present entry profiles one T cell receptor (beta chain) with its context. Its specific antigen is unknown. It has no much larger one-base neighbor in the sample; base qualities were not kept. The sample comes from a study of T cell clones after liver transplantation (dated by TCRdb to between 2018 and 2020). About the full investigation: The samples were obtained from ITN030ST, a randomized trial that attempted immunosuppression withdrawal within 2 years after liver transplantation. The subjects received no induction therapy and were kept on standard immunosuppression until randomization at 12-24 months post-transplant. Blood samples were collected pre-transplant, pre-randomization before withdrawal, and post-randomization after either full withdrawal or failed withdrawal. The study cohort included 8 liver transplant recipients, of whom 3 were classified as tolerant and 5 as non-tolerant. Tolerance meant complete immunosuppression withdrawal for at least one year without liver enzymes rising beyond twice the upper limit of normal. As an antigen-independent comparator for donor-reactive sequences, third party-reactive TCRbeta sequences were also identified from pre-transplant MLRs. Donor-reactive T cell clones were identified by TCRbeta sequencing following a pre-transplant mixed lymphocyte reaction and were subsequently tracked in post-transplant blood. Of the eight recipients, three were HCV-positive, while the remaining recipients had been transplanted for non-autoimmune, non-viral indications.

High-throughput TCRbeta CDR3 sequencing of frozen genomic DNA was performed by immunoSEQ, with PCR amplification, mapping, bias correction and internal controls included. The authors' pipeline ran thus. Only productive rearrangements were retained, with each unique TCRbeta sequence defined by its CDR3 nucleotide sequence together with its V and J gene. Donor-reactive sequences required at least 5-fold expansion in CFSE-low cells versus unstimulated pre-transplant cells and at least 0.01% frequency. To ensure at least 90% detection power, minimum frequency thresholds were set for each subject based on that subject's lowest-template unstimulated sample. Jensen-Shannon divergence between the top 1000 TCRbeta sequences after and before transplant was used to measure repertoire turnover. Two-sided Fisher's exact tests were used to test for changes in how often donor-reactive sequences were detected. The source is immuneACCESS, and TCRdb retained only in-frame sequences with V and J called. Part of the clones is not carried over; for the studies checked, unresolved V genes explain less than half of this, and the remainder is unexplained. V and J calls and clone size are given by that table; D and trimming were obtained from the DNA. Recorded for this sample are roughly 120,000 clones; approximately 90% of them occurred a single time. The ten largest clones take up 0.83% of the sample.

CDR1 LNHDA and CDR2 SQIVND are derived from the germline V gene (reference sequence). The CDR3 measures 14 amino acids from cysteine to phenylalanine. Just CDR3 DNA is preserved here, 42 bases in frame from base 1. The V and J ends are trimmed by 3 bases and 1 base, leaving 10 bases between them. What the authors observed across the whole study: The decline in donor-reactive sequences exceeded the decline in third party-reactive sequences, suggesting partial antigen-specific deletion that was unrelated to withdrawal success. Conclusions were preliminary, limited by small, heterogeneous patient numbers and non-standardized post-transplant time points. Low numbers of available donor cells limited the measurable donor-reactive repertoire in a couple of subjects. When repertoire turnover was taken into account, detection of donor-reactive sequences was significantly reduced in 7 of 8 subjects for CD4 and in 8 of 8 subjects for CD8. Without allograft tissue specimens, donor-reactive T cells may have migrated into the graft rather than being deleted. In most of the 8 subjects, regardless of tolerance or HCV status, circulating donor-reactive CD4 TCRbeta sequences dropped significantly post-transplant.

Unstimulated PBMCs, after thawing, were stained for CD3, CD4 and CD8 and then FACS-sorted into CD3+CD4+ and CD3+CD8+ populations. All 8 studied subjects were randomized to withdrawal of immunosuppression. The Qiagen DNeasy Blood and Tissue Kit was used to isolate genomic DNA. The rearrangement joined TRBV19 to TRBJ2-7, and TRBD2 may be the D gene, going by 7 matching bases. The sequence was collected from a human patient who received a liver transplant. After a transplant, some T cells may be the graft donor's own cells. Sequenced here: CD4+ T cells from blood, sampled 12 months after liver transplant. CDR3 reads: CASSIGGQSYEQYF. The DNA reads TGTGCCAGTAGTATCGGGGGGCAGTCCTACGAGCAGTACTTC.